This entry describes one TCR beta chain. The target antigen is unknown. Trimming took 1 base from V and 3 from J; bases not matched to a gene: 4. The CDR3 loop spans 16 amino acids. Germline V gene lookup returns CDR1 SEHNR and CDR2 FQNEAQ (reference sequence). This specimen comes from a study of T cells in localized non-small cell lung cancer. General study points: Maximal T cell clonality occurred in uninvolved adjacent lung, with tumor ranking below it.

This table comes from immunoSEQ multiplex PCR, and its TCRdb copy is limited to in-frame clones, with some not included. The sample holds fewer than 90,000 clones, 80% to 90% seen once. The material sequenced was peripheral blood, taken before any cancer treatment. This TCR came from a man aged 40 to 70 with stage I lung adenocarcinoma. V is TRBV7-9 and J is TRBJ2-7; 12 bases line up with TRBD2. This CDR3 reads CASSLEGTSGFYEQYF. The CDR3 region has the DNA TGTGCCAGCAGCTTAGAAGGGACTAGCGGGTTCTACGAGCAGTACTTC.